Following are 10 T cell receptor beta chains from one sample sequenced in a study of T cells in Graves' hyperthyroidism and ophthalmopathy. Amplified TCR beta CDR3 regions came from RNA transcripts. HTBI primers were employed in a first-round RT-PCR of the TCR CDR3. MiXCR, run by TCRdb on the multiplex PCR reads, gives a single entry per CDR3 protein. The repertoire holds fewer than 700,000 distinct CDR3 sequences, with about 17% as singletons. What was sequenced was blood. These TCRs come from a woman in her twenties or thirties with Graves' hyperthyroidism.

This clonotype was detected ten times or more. The CDR3 sequence is CAWSRDRGVNEQFF. In DNA form, the CDR3 reads TGTGCCTGGAGTAGGGACAGGGGTGTAAATGAGCAGTTCTTC. The chain has TRBV30 and TRBJ2-1; TRBD1 matches 10 bases. The length of the CDR3 is 14 residues. V was clipped by 2 bases and J by 7 bases; unmatched bases: 5. Germline V CDR1 and CDR2: GTSNPN, SVGIG (reference sequence). Full variable domain (rest looked up from reference TRBV30 and TRBJ2-1): SQTIHQWPATLVQPVGSPLSLECTVEGTSNPNLYWYRQAAGRGLQLLFYSVGIGQISSEVPQNLSASRPQDRQFILSSKKLLLSDSGFYLCAWSRDRGVNEQFFGPGTRLTVL.

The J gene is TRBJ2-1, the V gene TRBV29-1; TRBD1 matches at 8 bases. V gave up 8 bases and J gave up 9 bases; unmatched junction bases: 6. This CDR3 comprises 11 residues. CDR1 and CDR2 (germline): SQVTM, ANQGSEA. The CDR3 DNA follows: TGCAGCCTCCCACAGGGGGGTGAGCAGTTCTTC. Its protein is CSLPQGGEQFF.

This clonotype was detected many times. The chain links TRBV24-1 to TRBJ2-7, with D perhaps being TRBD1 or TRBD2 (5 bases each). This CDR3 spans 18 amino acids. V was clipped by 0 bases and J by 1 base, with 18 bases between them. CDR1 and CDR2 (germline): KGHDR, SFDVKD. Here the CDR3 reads CATSDLQAWDGLSYEQYF. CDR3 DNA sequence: TGTGCCACCAGTGATTTGCAAGCTTGGGACGGACTTTCCTACGAGCAGTACTTC.

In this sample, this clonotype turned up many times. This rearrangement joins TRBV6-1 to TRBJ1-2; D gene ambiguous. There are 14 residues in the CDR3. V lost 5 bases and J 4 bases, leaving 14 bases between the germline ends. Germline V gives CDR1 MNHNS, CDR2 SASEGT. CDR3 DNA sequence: TGTGCCAGCAGTTTCAACGGGAGGGCCTATGGCTACACCTTC. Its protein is CASSFNGRAYGYTF.

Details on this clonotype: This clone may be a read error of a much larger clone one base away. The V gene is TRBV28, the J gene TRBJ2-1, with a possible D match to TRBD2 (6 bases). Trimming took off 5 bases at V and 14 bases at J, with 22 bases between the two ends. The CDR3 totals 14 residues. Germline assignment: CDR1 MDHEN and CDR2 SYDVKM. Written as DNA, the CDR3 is TGTGCCAGCAGTCCCCGGGAACGCGGGATGAGGGAGTTCTTC. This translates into CASSPRERGMREFF.

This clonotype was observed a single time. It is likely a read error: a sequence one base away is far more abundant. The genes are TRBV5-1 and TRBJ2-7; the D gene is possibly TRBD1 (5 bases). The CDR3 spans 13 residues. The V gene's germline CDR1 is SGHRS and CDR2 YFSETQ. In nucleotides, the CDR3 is TGCGCCAGCAGCTTCGACAGCTCCTACGAGCACTACTTC. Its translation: CASSFDSSYEHYF.

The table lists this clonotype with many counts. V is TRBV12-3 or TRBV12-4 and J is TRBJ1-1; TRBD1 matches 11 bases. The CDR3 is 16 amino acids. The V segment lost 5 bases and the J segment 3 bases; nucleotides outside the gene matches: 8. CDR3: CASSPGTGGVDTEAFF. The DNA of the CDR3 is TGTGCCAGCAGTCCAGGGACAGGGGGAGTGGACACTGAAGCTTTCTTT.

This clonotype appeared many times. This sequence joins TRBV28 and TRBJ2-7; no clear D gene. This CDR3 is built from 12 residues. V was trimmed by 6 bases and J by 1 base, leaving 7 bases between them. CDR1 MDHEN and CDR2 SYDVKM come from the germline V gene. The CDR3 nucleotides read TGTGCCAGCAGCTTAAAATCCTACGAGCAGTACTTC. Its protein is CASSLKSYEQYF.

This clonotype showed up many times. CDR3 sequence: CASPVAGVRTQYF. The CDR3 region has the DNA TGTGCCAGCCCTGTAGCGGGGGTTAGGACCCAGTACTTC. The chain recombines TRBV28 with TRBJ2-5, with 9 positions matching TRBD2. This CDR3 has 13 residues. The germline V gene encodes CDR1 MDHEN and CDR2 SYDVKM. V shed 8 bases, J shed 7 bases, and the junction held 8 bases outside the gene matches. Full variable domain (remainder filled in from reference TRBV28 and TRBJ2-5): DVKVTQSSRYLVKRTGEKVFLECVQDMDHENMFWYRQDPGLGLRLIYFSYDVKMKEKGDIPEGYSVSREKKERFSLILESASTNQTSMYLCASPVAGVRTQYFGPGTRLLVL.

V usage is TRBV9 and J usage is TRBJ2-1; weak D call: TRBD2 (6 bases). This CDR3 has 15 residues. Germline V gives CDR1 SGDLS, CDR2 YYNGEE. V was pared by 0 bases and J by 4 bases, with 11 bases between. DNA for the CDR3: TGTGCCAGCAGCGTAGCGGGAGCCCTTTACAATGAGCAGTTCTTC. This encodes CASSVAGALYNEQFF.